This T cell receptor beta chain is drawn from a study of T cells after yellow fever vaccination. This clonotype was counted between two and nine times. TCRdb itself ran the 5' RACE reads through MiXCR, one entry per CDR3 protein. The repertoire has 400,000 to 450,000 distinct CDR3 sequences, under 20% of them found once; the top ten carry 15% to 20%. Germline V lookup: CDR1 SGHAT, CDR2 FQNNGV. The CDR3 covers 17 residues. V was trimmed by 1 base and J by 2 bases, leaving 18 bases between them. The chain combines TRBV11-2 with TRBJ2-7; D is undetermined. The sample here was PBMCs, taken before the yellow fever booster vaccination. This TCR came from a young man who received the YFV17D yellow fever vaccine. DNA for the CDR3: TGTGCCAGCAGCTTAGGACTCTGGGCGGTCAGCCCCTACGAGCAGTACGTC. Its translation: CASSLGLWAVSPYEQYV.